This TCR beta chain was identified in a study of blood T cells in healthy people across ages. Study-wide results and caveats: Observed TCR beta diversity per million T cells went down as age went up. This fall followed a roughly linear course with age.

Details on this clonotype: Its target is unknown. Given a much more abundant clone one base away, this may be a read error.

The use of a sample-barcoded 5' primer and a J-beta primer mix characterized a second PCR of roughly 6 to 11 cycles. TCRdb re-analysed the 5' RACE reads in MiXCR, keeping a single row per CDR3 protein. Among around 800,000 distinct CDR3 sequences listed, around half were seen once. This CDR3 has 13 amino acids. From germline, CDR1 is KGHSH and CDR2 LQKENI. This chain links TRBV18 with TRBJ2-5, with 7 bases aligning to TRBD1. TRBJ2-7 explains the end of the DNA better; the J call may be wrong. Sequenced sample: blood. The receptor was isolated from an elderly man in good health. CDR3 sequence reads: CASVETGWHEQYF. The CDR3 bases are TGTGCCAGCGTTGAGACAGGGTGGCACGAGCAGTACTTC.